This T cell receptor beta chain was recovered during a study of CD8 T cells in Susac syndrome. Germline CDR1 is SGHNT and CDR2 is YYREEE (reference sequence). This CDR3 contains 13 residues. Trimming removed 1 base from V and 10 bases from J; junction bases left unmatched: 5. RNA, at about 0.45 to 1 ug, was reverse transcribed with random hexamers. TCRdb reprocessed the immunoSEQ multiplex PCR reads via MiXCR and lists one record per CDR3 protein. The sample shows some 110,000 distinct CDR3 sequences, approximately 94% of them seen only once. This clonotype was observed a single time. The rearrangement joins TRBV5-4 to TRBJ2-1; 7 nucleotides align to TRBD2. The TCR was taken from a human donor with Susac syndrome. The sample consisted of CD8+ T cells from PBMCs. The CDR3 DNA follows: TGTGCCAGCAGCTTGTGGGGAGGGGAAGAGCAGTTCTTC. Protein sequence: CASSLWGGEEQFF.